This T cell receptor (beta chain) comes out of a study of T cell changes during pregnancy in multiple sclerosis. Clones were sequenced by immunoSEQ multiplex PCR, and TCRdb holds only the in-frame ones, with some missing. The sample records about 80,000 clones, about 90% being singletons. With 1 base removed from V and 2 bases from J, the gap between germline ends came to 5 bases. From germline, CDR1 is SGHNT and CDR2 YENEEA. CDR3 length: 14 residues. Specimen: peripheral blood, collected before pregnancy. This TCR was recovered from a female donor with multiple sclerosis, enrolled in a pregnancy study. V and J are TRBV11-3 and TRBJ2-2; D remains unclear. DNA of the CDR3: TGTGCCAGCAGCTTAGCCCCTAACACCGGGGAGCTGTTTTTT. Translated: CASSLAPNTGELFF. Using reference TRBV11-3 and TRBJ2-2 for the parts outside the CDR3, the full variable domain is EAGVVQSPRYKIIEKKQPVAFWCNPISGHNTLYWYLQNLGQGPELLIRYENEEAVDDSQLPKDRFSAERLKGVDSTLKIQPAELGDSAVYLCASSLAPNTGELFFGEGSRLTVL.